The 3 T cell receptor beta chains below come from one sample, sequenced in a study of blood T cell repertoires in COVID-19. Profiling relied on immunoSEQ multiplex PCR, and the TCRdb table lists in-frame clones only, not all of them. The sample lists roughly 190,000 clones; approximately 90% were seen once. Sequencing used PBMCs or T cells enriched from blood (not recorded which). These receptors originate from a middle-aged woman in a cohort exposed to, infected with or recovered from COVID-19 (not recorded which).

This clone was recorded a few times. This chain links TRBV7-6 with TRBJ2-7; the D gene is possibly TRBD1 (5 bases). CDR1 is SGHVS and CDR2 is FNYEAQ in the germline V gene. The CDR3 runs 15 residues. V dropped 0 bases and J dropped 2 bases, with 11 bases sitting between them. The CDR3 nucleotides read TGTGCCAGCAGCTTAGCGGAAGACAGAGCCTACGAGCAGTACTTC. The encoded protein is CASSLAEDRAYEQYF.

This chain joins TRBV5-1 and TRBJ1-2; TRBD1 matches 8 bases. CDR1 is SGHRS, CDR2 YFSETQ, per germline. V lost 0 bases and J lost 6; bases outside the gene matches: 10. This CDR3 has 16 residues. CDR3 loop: CASSLAQTGVLDGYTF. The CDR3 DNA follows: TGCGCCAGCAGCTTGGCTCAGACAGGGGTTCTGGATGGCTACACCTTC.

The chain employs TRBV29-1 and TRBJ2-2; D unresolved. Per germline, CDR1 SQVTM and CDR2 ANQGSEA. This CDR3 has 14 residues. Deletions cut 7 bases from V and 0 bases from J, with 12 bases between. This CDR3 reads CSAQTDANTGELFF. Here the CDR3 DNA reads TGCAGCGCCCAAACAGACGCGAACACCGGGGAGCTGTTTTTT.